Listed below are T cell receptor beta chains from one sample, sequenced in a study of blood T cells in healthy people across ages. Using its own MiXCR run on the 5' RACE reads, TCRdb lists one record per CDR3 protein. The sample records hundreds of thousands of distinct CDR3 sequences, 25% to 35% being singletons. The sequenced sample was blood. Receptors were obtained from a woman older than 75 in good health. Both conserved end residues are part of each CDR3.

j_gene,v_gene,CDR3aa
TRBJ1-6,TRBV7-2,CASSLSYNSPLHF
TRBJ2-1,TRBV6-2/TRBV6-3,CAGRRNFYNEQFF
TRBJ1-2,TRBV3-1,CASSQDLGPENGYTF
TRBJ2-3,TRBV6-2/TRBV6-3,CASSSPGTSTGTQYF
TRBJ2-1,TRBV7-9,CASSLGQNYNEQFF
TRBJ1-5,TRBV5-1,CASSVGPRAPQHF
TRBJ2-3,TRBV6-2/TRBV6-3,CASSRTGDGAQYF
TRBJ2-1,TRBV5-1,CASSLTSGGALGYNEQFF
TRBJ2-3,TRBV28,CAIPGLGDTQYF
TRBJ2-3,TRBV7-2,CASSPARFGTQYF
TRBJ1-5,TRBV4-1,CASSQAQGTPQPQHF
-,TRBV3-1,CASSQDRKGTQYF
TRBJ2-5,TRBV12-3/TRBV12-4,CASRATGAISHNEQYF
TRBJ2-7,TRBV5-1,CASSDRVPNYEQYF
TRBJ2-5,TRBV5-1,CASSLGLGLETQYF
TRBJ1-2,TRBV7-2,CASSLVADRGAYGYTF
TRBJ2-1,TRBV11-2,CASSLDPPGLAGGNEQFF
TRBJ2-5,TRBV18,CASSPNRETQYF
TRBJ2-1,TRBV6-5,CASSYWGESRGDEQFF
TRBJ2-5,TRBV11-2,CASSSRTGEVEETQYF
-,TRBV5-1,CASHSRPETQYF
TRBJ2-1,TRBV9,CASSLFVGQSYNEQFF
TRBJ1-1,TRBV6-2/TRBV6-3,CASQLGDTEAFF
TRBJ2-3,TRBV14,CASSQRTVGADTQYF
TRBJ1-1,TRBV29-1,CSGGRGANTEAFF
TRBJ2-3,TRBV20-1,CSATTTGYTDTQYF
TRBJ2-5,TRBV30,CAWSGGRAETQYF
TRBJ2-3,TRBV20-1,CSAEHLGDTQYF
TRBJ1-2,TRBV7-9,CASSSERDGYTF
TRBJ1-6,TRBV5-1,CASSSTSQRYNSPLHF
TRBJ1-5,TRBV29-1,CSVVEGVANQPQHF
TRBJ2-1,TRBV7-2,CASSLDGRHEQFF
TRBJ1-2,TRBV3-1,CASSEGGHYGYTF
TRBJ2-4,TRBV6-1,CASSEARTSKNIQYF
TRBJ2-5,TRBV7-3,CASSNYPSETQYF
TRBJ2-5,TRBV14,CASSLLQGGIETQYF
TRBJ2-3,TRBV5-6,CACSLVHRGTDTQYF
TRBJ2-5,TRBV20-1,CSAFLAGRQETQYF
TRBJ2-5,TRBV7-2,CASSLRRGETQYF
TRBJ2-3,TRBV28,CASSSTGTAAQYF
TRBJ2-1,TRBV20-1,CSARDYGTSGENEQFF
TRBJ1-4,TRBV5-1,CASSLFGPGGGEKLFF
TRBJ2-2,TRBV20-1,CSARELLAGGLSGELFF
TRBJ1-1,TRBV12-3/TRBV12-4,CASNIDRGYTEAFF
TRBJ1-5,TRBV2,CASSGGQQILPQHF
TRBJ2-1,TRBV12-5,CASGLVPVNEQFF
TRBJ2-7,TRBV20-1,CSASDRFYEQYF
TRBJ2-1,TRBV7-9,CASKGAGDNEQFF
TRBJ2-2,TRBV28,CASRVPGQGNTGELFF
-,TRBV15,CAASRTGGPYEQYF
TRBJ2-5,TRBV6-5,CASRSPAGGGQQTQYF
TRBJ2-4,TRBV5-6,CASSSTDQNIQYF
TRBJ1-5,TRBV20-1,CSALLGDSPSQHF
TRBJ2-1,TRBV5-1,CASSFSPSGGARNEQFF